The clone carrying this T cell receptor (beta chain) was counted ten times or more. Antigen specificity is unknown. Method: immunoSEQ multiplex PCR; TCRdb's copy keeps in-frame clones and lacks some. The record shows 30,000 to 45,000 clones for this sample, with no singletons present. This related bone marrow graft donor gave peripheral blood on the day of marrow donation. V shed 9 bases and J shed 1 base, with 16 bases lying between them. CDR1 and CDR2 (germline): MNHEY, SVGAGI. CDR3 size: 14 residues. This sample was included in a study of T cells after posttransplantation cyclophosphamide. The study's findings and limits: TRB overlap between skin or GI tissue T cells and blood was limited. Recipient CMV seropositivity and CMV reactivation strongly tracked TRB clonality.

Sequenced input: PBMCs. V and J are TRBV6-5 and TRBJ2-7, with D maybe TRBD1 (6 bases). The TCR originated in a girl aged 5-17 years in good health, CMV-negative, and a related stem cell transplant donor. The CDR3 DNA reads as TGTGCCAGTCGTCCGATAAGGGGGTCCTACGAGCAGTACTTC. It encodes CASRPIRGSYEQYF.